What follows are 31 T cell receptor beta chains derived from one specimen sequenced in a study of cytomegalovirus exposure and HLA in healthy donors (dated by TCRdb to the late 2010s). The protocol used for the library was the immunoSEQ multiplex PCR assay. The immuneACCESS repertoire file appears here via TCRdb, limited to in-frame rearrangements. These files lack a portion of the clones; in checked studies, under half of the deficit traces to unresolved V genes, and the cause of the others is not known. Across this sample there are 65,000 to 70,000 clones, with approximately 91% seen only once. The ten largest clones add up to about 3% of the sample. Sequenced input: PBMCs. The source of these receptors is a man younger than 35 in good health and CMV-seronegative.

The sample holds one count of this clone. The chain uses TRBV2 and TRBJ2-7, with a weak D call TRBD2 (5 bases). Looked up from germline, CDR1 is SNHLY and CDR2 is FYNNEI. The V end was cut by 4 bases, the J end by 6 bases, with 13 bases between. The CDR3 has 13 residues. This CDR3 is CASSATRPGEQYF. The CDR3, as DNA: TGTGCCAGCAGTGCCACTAGACCCGGCGAGCAGTACTTC.

This clone has just one count. The V gene is TRBV7-9, the J gene TRBJ2-4; D is uncertain. Deletions cut 1 base from V and 8 bases from J, with 12 bases between. The CDR3 covers 14 residues. Per germline, CDR1 SEHNR and CDR2 FQNEAQ (reference sequence). CDR3 coding DNA: TGTGCCAGCAGCTTAGAAGATCCCAGTTACATTCAGTACTTC. As protein: CASSLEDPSYIQYF.

This chain connects TRBV6-5 to TRBJ2-7; D is unresolved. Germline V gives CDR1 MNHEY, CDR2 SVGAGI. The CDR3 spans 14 residues. Trimming shortened V by 0 bases and J by 4 bases, and 10 bases separated the two germline ends. The CDR3 nucleotides are TGTGCCAGCAGTTACTCGAGGTACGGATACGAGCAGTACTTC. This encodes CASSYSRYGYEQYF.

The chain employs TRBV9 and TRBJ1-2, with a tentative D call TRBD1 (5 bases). This CDR3 spans 14 amino acids. Trimming shortened V by 2 bases and J by 5 bases, and 13 bases separated the two germline ends. The germline V gene has CDR1 SGDLS and CDR2 YYNGEE. The CDR3 loop is CASSVQGTDYGYTF. For the CDR3, the DNA is TGTGCCAGCAGCGTGCAGGGAACAGATTATGGCTACACCTTC.

In DNA form, the CDR3 reads TGTGCCAGCAGCCTAACCGGGACAGGGATACTTAATGAAAAACTGTTTTTT. Amino acids: CASSLTGTGILNEKLFF. The rearrangement uses TRBV7-9 and TRBJ1-4; 9 nucleotides match TRBD1. Germline lookup yields CDR1 SEHNR and CDR2 FQNEAQ (reference sequence). The length of the CDR3 is 17 residues. J gave up 4 bases and V 5 bases, and 11 bases lay outside the gene matches.

This clone was seen a single time. The chain recombines TRBV5-8 with TRBJ2-4, with D possibly TRBD2 on 5 matching bases. Germline assignment: CDR1 SGHTS and CDR2 YDEGEE. There are 11 residues in the CDR3. The ends were cut back, 4 bases at V and 14 bases at J, with 13 bases in the middle. This CDR3 reads CASSVASTEYF. The CDR3 region has the DNA TGTGCCAGCAGCGTAGCGAGTACGGAGTACTTC.

This sequence joins TRBV19 and TRBJ2-2; D might be TRBD1 (5 bases). The germline CDR1 and CDR2 sequences are LNHDA and SQIVND (reference sequence). CDR3 length: 16 residues. The V gene lost 5 bases and the J gene lost 4 bases, with 17 bases spanning the gap. This CDR3 reads CASSFTDSVRTGELFF. CDR3 DNA sequence: TGTGCCAGTAGTTTCACTGACAGTGTCCGCACCGGGGAGCTGTTTTTT.

The J gene is TRBJ2-7, the V gene TRBV19; TRBD2 might be the D (6 bases). The CDR3 spans 13 residues. V was clipped by 6 bases and J by 3 bases, with 12 bases between them. From germline, CDR1 is LNHDA and CDR2 SQIVND (reference sequence). This CDR3 is CASSPGGFYEQYF. CDR3 bases: TGTGCCAGTAGCCCCGGGGGTTTCTACGAGCAGTACTTC.

The chain is built from TRBV19 and TRBJ1-2, with D perhaps matching TRBD1 (5 bases). Germline V gives CDR1 LNHDA, CDR2 SQIVND (reference sequence). Trimming removed 2 bases from V and 8 bases from J, with 12 bases in between. This CDR3 comprises 13 residues. This chain's CDR3 is CASSIQGEEGYTF. CDR3 sequence (DNA): TGTGCCAGTAGTATACAGGGTGAAGAGGGCTACACCTTC. Drawing the rest from reference TRBV19 and TRBJ1-2, the complete variable domain is DGGITQSPKYLFRKEGQNVTLSCEQNLNHDAMYWYRQDPGQGLRLIYYSQIVNDFQKGDIAEGYSVSREKKESFPLTVTSAQKNPTAFYLCASSIQGEEGYTFGSGTRLTVV.

V is TRBV4-3 and J is TRBJ2-7; 8 bases are shared with TRBD1. This CDR3 is 16 amino acids long. Trimming took 0 bases from V and 3 from J; bases not matched to a gene: 7. Germline CDR1 and CDR2: LGHNA and YSLEER. The CDR3 bases are TGCGCCAGCAGCCAAGATCGGCCAGGGGGCAGCTACGAGCAGTACTTC. Residues: CASSQDRPGGSYEQYF.

The chain employs TRBV30 and TRBJ1-4, with D hard to call. Deletions cut 2 bases from V and 7 bases from J, with 11 bases between. The CDR3 runs 13 residues. Germline V gives CDR1 GTSNPN, CDR2 SVGIG (reference sequence). CDR3 loop: CAWSPRLVEKLFF. The CDR3 DNA reads as TGTGCCTGGAGTCCTAGGCTGGTTGAAAAACTGTTTTTT.

The chain links TRBV9 to TRBJ2-1, with 9 bases lining up with TRBD2. V gave up 3 bases and J gave up 6 bases; unmatched junction bases: 7. The V gene's germline CDR1 is SGDLS and CDR2 YYNGEE. CDR3 size: 15 residues. In DNA, the CDR3 is TGTGCCAGCAGCGCCGACCCGGGACTAGCCAATGAGCAGTTCTTC. As protein: CASSADPGLANEQFF.

This chain joins TRBV5-1 and TRBJ2-7, with TRBD2 matching over 13 bases. CDR1 and CDR2 (germline): SGHRS, YFSETQ. V dropped 7 bases and J dropped 7; count of bases not matched to a gene: 11. The CDR3 is 15 residues long. In nucleotides, the CDR3 is TGCGCCAGCGGTATGACTAGCGGGAGGAGCGGGGAGCAGTACTTC. Translation: CASGMTSGRSGEQYF.

This chain links TRBV6-5 with TRBJ2-7, with D maybe TRBD1 (6 bases). Germline V gene data show CDR1 as MNHEY and CDR2 as SVGAGI. V was clipped by 6 bases and J by 5 bases, with 17 bases between them. This CDR3 has 14 amino acids. The CDR3 nucleotides are TGTGCCAGCAGAAACCCACAGGGTCCCAACGAGCAGTACTTC. This translates into CASRNPQGPNEQYF.

This chain joins TRBV13 and TRBJ2-5; 7 bases agree with TRBD1. With V trimmed by 5 bases and J by 4 bases, 7 bases remained unmatched. The CDR3 loop spans 14 amino acids. Germline CDR1 is PRHDT and CDR2 is FYEKMQ (reference sequence). The CDR3: CASSRTGVPETQYF. The CDR3, as DNA: TGTGCCAGCAGCCGAACAGGGGTGCCAGAGACCCAGTACTTC.

The gene calls are TRBV6-5 and TRBJ2-7; TRBD1 matches at 10 bases. Looked up from germline, CDR1 is MNHEY and CDR2 is SVGAGI. The CDR3 is 15 amino acids. V lost 2 bases and J lost 2; bases outside the gene matches: 3. CDR3 sequence reads: CASSYRGTGAYEQYF. The CDR3 bases are TGTGCCAGCAGTTACAGGGGGACAGGGGCCTACGAGCAGTACTTC.

This clone was found a few times. DNA for the CDR3: TGTGCCAGCAACGGTCCCCCCTGTCAGGGGGTCGACTACGAGCAGTACTTC. Translating it yields CASNGPPCQGVDYEQYF. The rearrangement uses TRBV21-1 and TRBJ2-7; TRBD1, as called in the table, went unchecked against the DNA. TRBV21-1 is a listed pseudogene. The CDR3 is 17 residues long.

The chain combines TRBV7-3 with TRBJ2-3, with no clear D. This CDR3 has 15 amino acids. V was cut by 0 bases and J by 1 base, with 8 bases left in between. CDR1 and CDR2 (germline): SGHTA, FQGTGA. CDR3 sequence: CASSLTAARTDTQYF. CDR3 nucleotides: TGTGCCAGCAGCTTAACTGCGGCCCGCACAGATACGCAGTATTTT.

The chain joins TRBV4-2 to TRBJ1-3, with D uncertain. Trimming took 3 bases from V and 4 from J, leaving 10 bases between them. This CDR3 contains 14 residues. Germline V lookup: CDR1 LGHNA, CDR2 YNFKEQ. The CDR3 here is CASSHLGSGNTIYF. CDR3 sequence (DNA): TGTGCCAGCAGCCACCTTGGCTCCGGAAACACCATATATTTT.

This clone was counted once. The chain links TRBV28 to TRBJ2-1; TRBD2 matches 12 bases. The CDR3 is made up of 14 amino acids. The J segment lost 7 bases and the V segment lost 5 bases, leaving 3 bases of the junction unmatched. Looked up from germline, CDR1 is MDHEN and CDR2 is SYDVKM. CDR3 residues: CASSTGLAGNEQFF. The CDR3 DNA sequence: TGTGCCAGCAGTACGGGACTAGCGGGTAATGAGCAGTTCTTC. Combining the CDR3 with reference TRBV28 and TRBJ2-1 gives the whole variable domain DVKVTQSSRYLVKRTGEKVFLECVQDMDHENMFWYRQDPGLGLRLIYFSYDVKMKEKGDIPEGYSVSREKKERFSLILESASTNQTSMYLCASSTGLAGNEQFFGPGTRLTVL.

The chain couples TRBV7-9 to TRBJ2-1; 10 bases align to TRBD1. The CDR3 is 15 amino acids. CDR1 is SEHNR, CDR2 FQNEAQ, per germline (reference sequence). V shed 5 bases and J 2 bases; nucleotides not matched to a gene: 3. The DNA of the CDR3 is TGTGCCAGCAGCGAGGACAGGGGGGCCTACAATGAGCAGTTCTTC. This gives the protein CASSEDRGAYNEQFF.

V is TRBV9 and J is TRBJ2-1; no clear D gene. CDR1 and CDR2 from the germline V gene are SGDLS and YYNGEE. Trimming took 4 bases from V and 7 from J, leaving 15 bases between them. This CDR3 is built from 14 residues. The CDR3 reads CASSPRTLRNEQFF. As DNA, the CDR3 is TGTGCCAGCAGCCCCCGTACCCTGCGGAATGAGCAGTTCTTC.

The chain couples TRBV9 to TRBJ2-5; TRBD2 matches 7 bases. This CDR3 has 15 amino acids. Trimming cost V 0 bases and J 4 bases; bases outside gene matches: 6. CDR1 is SGDLS and CDR2 is YYNGEE in the germline V gene. The CDR3 reads CASSVVGAGAETQYF. In DNA form, the CDR3 reads TGTGCCAGCAGCGTAGTAGGGGCGGGAGCAGAGACCCAGTACTTC.

To note about this clone: In the same sample, other DNA sequences code for this CDR3. The chain joins TRBV2 to TRBJ2-5; D call uncertain. V lost 11 bases, J lost 5 bases, and 18 bases lay in between. The CDR3 loop spans 13 amino acids. Germline loops: CDR1 SNHLY, CDR2 FYNNEI. The CDR3 coding sequence is TGTGCCGCAACTACGACCGCCGCGGAGACCCAGTACTTC. It specifies CAATTTAAETQYF.

The chain combines TRBV6-1 with TRBJ2-2; D may be TRBD1 (6 bases). This CDR3 contains 14 residues. Germline V gene sequence: CDR1 MNHNS, CDR2 SASEGT. V was clipped by 5 bases and J by 1 base, with 8 bases between them. The CDR3 sequence: CASSTRGNTGELFF. In DNA, the CDR3 is TGTGCCAGCAGTACCAGGGGGAACACCGGGGAGCTGTTTTTT.

The chain has TRBV5-4 and TRBJ2-1, with 8 bases matching TRBD2. Germline assignment: CDR1 SGHNT and CDR2 YYREEE (reference sequence). This CDR3 region has 16 residues. With V trimmed by 0 bases and J by 8 bases, 10 bases remained unmatched. As DNA, the CDR3 is TGTGCCAGCAGCTTGGCCGGGAGGGCGGCGCTCCATGAGCAGTTCTTC. It encodes CASSLAGRAALHEQFF.

J is TRBJ1-1 and V is TRBV7-9, with 9 bases identical to TRBD1. The CDR3 loop spans 14 amino acids. With 7 bases clipped from V and 5 bases from J, the junction kept 8 bases outside the gene matches. CDR1 is SEHNR, CDR2 FQNEAQ, per germline (reference sequence). The CDR3 protein is CASTRDRAGTEAFF. In DNA, the CDR3 is TGTGCCAGCACCAGGGACAGGGCGGGGACTGAAGCTTTCTTT.

V usage is TRBV7-6 and J usage is TRBJ2-3; 12 bases align to TRBD1. The CDR3 loop spans 18 amino acids. With V trimmed by 2 bases and J by 6 bases, 12 bases remained unmatched. The V gene's germline CDR1 is SGHVS and CDR2 FNYEAQ. CDR3 sequence reads: CASSLSSRGTGGPDTQYF. CDR3 nucleotides: TGTGCCAGCAGCTTAAGTTCAAGGGGGACAGGGGGCCCTGATACGCAGTATTTT.

The chain employs TRBV28 and TRBJ1-1, with D unresolved. From germline, CDR1 is MDHEN and CDR2 SYDVKM. V was clipped by 3 bases and J by 1 base, with 12 bases between them. The CDR3 totals 15 residues. Here the CDR3 DNA reads TGTGCCAGCAGTTTGAGGTCTAGTGGGAACACTGAAGCTTTCTTT. Translating it yields CASSLRSSGNTEAFF.

The gene calls are TRBV9 and TRBJ1-1, with D possibly TRBD1 on 6 matching bases. The CDR3 is 15 amino acids. V lost 4 bases and J lost 1, with 14 bases in between. The V gene's germline CDR1 is SGDLS and CDR2 YYNGEE. The CDR3 is CASSRQQGSNTEAFF. CDR3 nucleotides: TGTGCCAGCAGCCGCCAGCAGGGGTCGAACACTGAAGCTTTCTTT.

The V and J genes are TRBV7-6 and TRBJ2-1; the match to TRBD2 covers 14 bases. Trimming removed 0 bases from V and 9 bases from J; junction bases left unmatched: 4. Germline V gives CDR1 SGHVS, CDR2 FNYEAQ. The CDR3 totals 16 residues. In nucleotides, the CDR3 is TGTGCCAGCAGCTTAGCGGGACTAGCGGGAGTAGGTGAGCAGTTCTTC. Amino acids: CASSLAGLAGVGEQFF.